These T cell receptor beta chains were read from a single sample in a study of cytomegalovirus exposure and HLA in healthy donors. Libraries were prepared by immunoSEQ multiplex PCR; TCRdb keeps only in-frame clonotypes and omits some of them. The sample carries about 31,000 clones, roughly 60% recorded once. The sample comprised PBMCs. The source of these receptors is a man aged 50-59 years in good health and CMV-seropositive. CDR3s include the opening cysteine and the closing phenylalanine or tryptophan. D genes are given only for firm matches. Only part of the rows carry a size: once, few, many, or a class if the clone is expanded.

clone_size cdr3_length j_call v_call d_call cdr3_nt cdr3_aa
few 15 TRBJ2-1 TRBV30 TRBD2 TGTGCCCGGGGACCCCCGGGACTAGCACACAATGAGCAGTTCTTC CARGPPGLAHNEQFF
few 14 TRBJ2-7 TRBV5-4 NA TGTGCCAGCAGCCGAAGCGGGACAACCTACGAGCAGTACTTC CASSRSGTTYEQYF
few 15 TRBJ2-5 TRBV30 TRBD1 TGTGCCTGGTCCGACAGGGGGCGAGGGCAAGAGACCCAGTACTTC CAWSDRGRGQETQYF
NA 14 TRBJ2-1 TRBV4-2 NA TGTGCCAGCAGCCAAAAACTATTGGGTGGTGAGCAGTTCTTC CASSQKLLGGEQFF
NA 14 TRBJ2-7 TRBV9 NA TGTGCCAGCAGCGTAGGCGGGTACGGGTACGAGCAGTACTTC CASSVGGYGYEQYF
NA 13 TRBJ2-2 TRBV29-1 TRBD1 TGCAGCGTTGCACAGGGGTTCCCCGGGGAGCTGTTTTTT CSVAQGFPGELFF
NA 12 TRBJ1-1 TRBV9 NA TGTGCCAGCAGCGGGGGGCAGGCTGAAGCTTTCTTT CASSGGQAEAFF
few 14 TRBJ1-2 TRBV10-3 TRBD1 TGTGCCATCAGCCGACAGGGTGATAACTATGGCTACACCTTC CAISRQGDNYGYTF
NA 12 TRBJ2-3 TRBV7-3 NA TGTGCCAGCAGCTCTAGCACAGATACGCAGTATTTT CASSSSTDTQYF
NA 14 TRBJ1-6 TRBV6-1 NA TGTGCCAGCACGTACGGGGTGGAGGCTTCACCCCTCCACTTT CASTYGVEASPLHF
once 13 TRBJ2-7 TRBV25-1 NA TGTGCCAGCAGTAACTTGGGCTTAGGCGAGCAGTACTTC CASSNLGLGEQYF
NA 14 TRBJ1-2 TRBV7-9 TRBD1 TGTGCCAGCAGCTCAACAGGGGGCGCAGGTGGCTACACCTTC CASSSTGGAGGYTF
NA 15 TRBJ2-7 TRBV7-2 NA TGTGCCAGCAGCTTAGGTCTATATAGCTCCTACGAGCAGTACTTC CASSLGLYSSYEQYF
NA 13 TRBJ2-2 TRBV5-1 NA TGCGCCAGCAGCCGACTAGGGATCGGGGAGCTGTTTTTT CASSRLGIGELFF
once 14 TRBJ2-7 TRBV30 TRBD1 TGTGCCTGGAATAGAGGCAGGGGGCTCTACGAGCAGTACTTC CAWNRGRGLYEQYF
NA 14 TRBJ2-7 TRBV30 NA TGTGCCTGGAGTGGAGGGAAATTGGGCTACGAGCAGTACTTC CAWSGGKLGYEQYF
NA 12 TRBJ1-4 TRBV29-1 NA TGCAGCGTTGCCAGGGCGGATGAAAAACTGTTTTTT CSVARADEKLFF
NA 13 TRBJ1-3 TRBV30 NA TGTGCCTGGACACAGACCTCTGGAAACACCATATATTTT CAWTQTSGNTIYF
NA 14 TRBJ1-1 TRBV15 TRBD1 TGTGCCACCAGCGAACAGGGGGTAGGCACTGAAGCTTTCTTT CATSEQGVGTEAFF
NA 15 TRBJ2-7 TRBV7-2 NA TGTGCCAGCAGCTCGGAGGGGGGGCCGACCTACGAGCAGTACTTC CASSSEGGPTYEQYF
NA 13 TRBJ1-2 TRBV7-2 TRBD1 TGTGCCAGCAGCTTGCAGGGGGCGCAGGGCTACACCTTC CASSLQGAQGYTF
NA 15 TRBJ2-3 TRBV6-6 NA TGTGCCAGCAGTACCGGGGGGACACGGACAGATACGCAGTATTTT CASSTGGTRTDTQYF
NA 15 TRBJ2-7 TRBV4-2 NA TGTGCCAGCAGCCAAGATCCTTCCTATCAATACGAGCAGTACTTC CASSQDPSYQYEQYF
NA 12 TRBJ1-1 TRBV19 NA TGTGCCAGTAGTTGGGGAGGCACTGAAGCTTTCTTT CASSWGGTEAFF
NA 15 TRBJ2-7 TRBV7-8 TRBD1 TGTGCCAGCAGCTTTTCAGGGGGAGACTCCTACGAGCAGTACTTC CASSFSGGDSYEQYF
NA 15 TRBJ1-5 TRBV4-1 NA TGCGCCAGCAGCCAACCGGGAGGGTTCAATCAGCCCCAGCATTTT CASSQPGGFNQPQHF
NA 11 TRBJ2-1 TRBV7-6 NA TGTGCCAGCAGCTTGAACAGGGAGCGGTTCTTC CASSLNRERFF